The 21 T cell receptor beta chains below were found in one sample sequenced in a study of T cells in Graves' hyperthyroidism and ophthalmopathy. Amplified TCR beta CDR3 regions came from RNA transcripts. HTBI primers were the set used in a first-round RT-PCR of the TCR CDR3. Each CDR3 protein gets one entry after TCRdb re-called the multiplex PCR reads with MiXCR. The sample gives a few hundred thousand distinct CDR3 sequences, about a sixth of which show up once; about 48% is in the top ten. The sample was blood. Receptor source: a middle-aged man with Graves' hyperthyroidism.

The chain links TRBV7-9 to TRBJ1-1; 7 positions agree with TRBD1. With 3 bases clipped from V and 11 bases from J, the junction kept 9 bases outside the gene matches. The CDR3 totals 13 residues. Germline V gene lookup returns CDR1 SEHNR and CDR2 FQNEAQ (reference sequence). CDR3 protein: CASSFRKGANAFF. The DNA for the CDR3 is TGTGCCAGCAGCTTTCGGAAGGGGGCTAATGCTTTCTTT. Together with reference TRBV7-9 and TRBJ1-1, the CDR3 gives the full variable domain: DTGVSQNPRHKITKRGQNVTFRCDPISEHNRLYWYRQTLGQGPEFLTYFQNEAQLEKSRLLSDRFSAERPKGSFSTLEIQRTEQGDSAMYLCASSFRKGANAFFGQGTRLTVV.

This clonotype appeared many times. This sequence joins TRBV5-5 and TRBJ2-5, with a tentative D call TRBD1 (5 bases). This CDR3 contains 15 residues. V lost 1 base, J lost 5 bases, and 15 bases lay in between. CDR1 is SGHKS and CDR2 is YYEKEE in the germline V gene (reference sequence). CDR3 sequence (DNA): TGTGCCAGCAGCTTGACCGACCAGGGAATCGAGACCCAGTACTTC. It yields the protein CASSLTDQGIETQYF.

This clonotype occurred many times. The chain couples TRBV6-1 to TRBJ2-7; 7 bases map to TRBD1. The V segment lost 5 bases and the J segment 2 bases; nucleotides outside the gene matches: 9. The CDR3 is 15 residues long. Germline V gene data show CDR1 as MNHNS and CDR2 as SASEGT. The chain's CDR3 is CASSNIQGIAYEQYF. In DNA form, the CDR3 reads TGTGCCAGCAGTAATATACAGGGGATAGCCTACGAGCAGTACTTC.

The J gene is TRBJ2-5, the V gene TRBV11-2; D possibly corresponds to TRBD2 (5 bases). Germline V gene sequence: CDR1 SGHAT, CDR2 FQNNGV. Trimming took off 1 base at V and 10 bases at J, with 19 bases between the two ends. The CDR3 is made up of 15 amino acids. The CDR3 DNA sequence: TGTGCCAGCAGCTTAGCGCCGAACCTTCACGGGGACCAGTACTTC. Translation gives CASSLAPNLHGDQYF.

This clonotype was seen at least ten times. Here the CDR3 DNA reads TGTGCCAGCAGCTTTAGCGGGGGGGACAATGAGCAGTTCTTC. It translates to CASSFSGGDNEQFF. The chain carries TRBV9 and TRBJ2-1; 11 nucleotides agree with TRBD2. The CDR3 spans 14 residues. The germline V gene has CDR1 SGDLS and CDR2 YYNGEE. The trim removed 4 bases at V and 5 bases at J, leaving 2 bases unmatched.

The V call is TRBV7-2, the J call TRBJ1-6; unclear D gene. CDR3 length: 14 amino acids. Per the germline V gene, CDR1 is SGHTA and CDR2 is FQGNSA. V shed 5 bases and J shed 4 bases, with 9 bases lying between them. The CDR3 nucleotides are TGTGCCAGCAGCATTGCGGGATATAATTCACCCCTCCACTTT. The encoded protein is CASSIAGYNSPLHF.

V gene TRBV4-3 combines with J gene TRBJ2-3; 9 nucleotides line up with TRBD1. Germline V lookup: CDR1 LGHNA, CDR2 YSLEER. This CDR3 is built from 15 residues. The trim removed 4 bases at V and 2 bases at J, leaving 4 bases unmatched. CDR3 bases: TGCGCCAGCAGCCGGACAGGGGATCTCACAGATACGCAGTATTTT. The encoded protein is CASSRTGDLTDTQYF.

This clonotype was detected ten times or more. The J gene is TRBJ2-5, the V gene TRBV11-2; 10 bases fit TRBD1. CDR3 size: 16 residues. CDR1 is SGHAT and CDR2 is FQNNGV in the germline V gene. V lost 5 bases and J lost 5; bases outside the gene matches: 11. CDR3 coding DNA: TGTGCCAGCAGCCCTACGACAGGGGGCTTCGGGGAGACCCAGTACTTC. Its translation: CASSPTTGGFGETQYF.

J is TRBJ2-2 and V is TRBV7-9; 10 bases align to TRBD2. This CDR3 has 18 amino acids. Germline lookup yields CDR1 SEHNR and CDR2 FQNEAQ (reference sequence). J was trimmed by 2 bases and V by 5 bases; bases with no gene match: 11. The CDR3 reads CASSPRQAGGLNTGELFF. The CDR3 DNA sequence: TGTGCCAGCAGCCCCCGGCAAGCGGGGGGGCTTAACACCGGGGAGCTGTTTTTT.

This clonotype was counted ten times or more. This chain connects TRBV7-6 to TRBJ2-7; 8 nucleotides match TRBD2. Germline-derived CDR1 and CDR2 are SGHVS and FNYEAQ. The CDR3 consists of 14 residues. The junction had 6 bases not matched to a gene; V was cut back by 5 bases and J by 3 bases. The CDR3 reads CASSRSGGSYEQYF. CDR3 sequence (DNA): TGTGCCAGCAGCCGCAGCGGGGGAAGCTACGAGCAGTACTTC.

This clonotype was detected many times. The chain joins TRBV6-1 to TRBJ2-5, with D perhaps TRBD1 or TRBD2 (5 bases each). Trimming took off 6 bases at V and 0 bases at J, with 14 bases between the two ends. Per germline, CDR1 MNHNS and CDR2 SASEGT. There are 15 residues in the CDR3. The chain's CDR3 is CASRAGTAYQETQYF. For the CDR3, the DNA is TGTGCCAGCAGGGCCGGGACGGCGTACCAAGAGACCCAGTACTTC.

This clonotype was observed a handful of times. The chain joins TRBV29-1 to TRBJ2-2; D possibly uses TRBD1 or TRBD2 (5 bases each). V shed 3 bases and J shed 7 bases, with 12 bases lying between them. This CDR3 comprises 13 residues. Germline loops: CDR1 SQVTM, CDR2 ANQGSEA. The CDR3 bases are TGCAGCGTTGACCCGGGGCGGAACGGGGAGCTGTTTTTT. Protein: CSVDPGRNGELFF.

This chain joins TRBV10-3 and TRBJ2-7; 11 nucleotides align to TRBD2. Germline V gene data show CDR1 as ENHRY and CDR2 as SYGVKD. The V and J ends lost 6 bases and 1 base, in that order; junction bases with no gene match: 8. This CDR3 contains 16 residues. CDR3 DNA: TGTGCCATCAGGGGGACTAGCGGAGAGACTTCCTACGAGCAGTACTTC. Amino acid sequence: CAIRGTSGETSYEQYF.

This clonotype was recorded many times. V gene TRBV7-9 combines with J gene TRBJ1-1; D unresolved. Germline V gives CDR1 SEHNR, CDR2 FQNEAQ (reference sequence). The CDR3 is 13 residues long. Trimming pared 1 base from V and 5 bases from J, leaving 8 bases between. The CDR3, as DNA: TGTGCCAGCAGCTTAGAGGTTGGAACTGAAGCTTTCTTT. Translating gives CASSLEVGTEAFF.

This chain uses TRBV18 with TRBJ1-2, with unresolved D. Germline values: CDR1 KGHSH, CDR2 LQKENI. V lost 0 bases and J 2 bases, leaving 7 bases between the germline ends. The CDR3 extends over 14 amino acids. The CDR3 sequence: CASSPPTGNYGYTF. In DNA form, the CDR3 reads TGTGCCAGCTCACCACCGACGGGGAACTATGGCTACACCTTC.

Comments on this clonotype: This sequence may be a read error, since a much larger clone differs from it by one base. The gene calls are TRBV30 and TRBJ1-4; D is perhaps TRBD1 (5 bases). The germline V gene has CDR1 GTSNPN and CDR2 SVGIG (reference sequence). V lost 3 bases, J lost 10 bases, and 21 bases lay in between. CDR3 length: 15 amino acids. This CDR3 reads CAWSPKGTRAGKLFF. The DNA for the CDR3 is TGTGCCTGGAGCCCTAAGGGGACCAGAGCAGGAAAACTGTTTTTT.

The sample holds many counts of this clonotype. This chain links TRBV7-9 with TRBJ1-1; no definite D call. Germline CDR1 and CDR2: SEHNR and FQNEAQ (reference sequence). Trimming took off 6 bases at V and 1 base at J, with 9 bases between the two ends. The CDR3 runs to 13 residues. DNA for the CDR3: TGTGCCAGCAGTCTTGACTCGAACACTGAAGCTTTCTTT. Translating gives CASSLDSNTEAFF.

This rearrangement joins TRBV5-8 to TRBJ2-3; the D gene could be TRBD1 or TRBD2 (6 bases each). V lost 4 bases to trimming and J lost 7 bases, with 16 bases between them. From germline, CDR1 is SGHTS and CDR2 YDEGEE. CDR3 length: 14 amino acids. The CDR3 reads CASSLRGAWNTQYF. The CDR3 DNA is TGTGCCAGCAGCCTGAGGGGGGCTTGGAATACGCAGTATTTT.

J is TRBJ2-5 and V is TRBV7-9; TRBD1 agrees at 7 bases. This CDR3 is built from 14 residues. The germline gives CDR1 SEHNR, CDR2 FQNEAQ (reference sequence). V trimming: 6 bases; J trimming: 1 base; junction bases outside the gene matches: 5. CDR3: CASRTGLTQETQYF. The DNA of the CDR3 is TGTGCCAGCAGGACAGGGCTGACCCAAGAGACCCAGTACTTC.

The chain combines TRBV19 with TRBJ2-5; no definite D call. Germline CDR1 is LNHDA and CDR2 is SQIVND (reference sequence). Trimming took 3 bases from V and 4 from J, leaving 9 bases between them. The CDR3 consists of 13 residues. The CDR3 coding sequence is TGTGCCAGTAGTATTTGGGAAGGAGAGACCCAGTACTTC. Translated, it gives CASSIWEGETQYF.

The chain has TRBV6-2 or TRBV6-3 and TRBJ1-5, with D possibly being TRBD1 (6 bases). V was cut by 5 bases and J by 3 bases, with 17 bases left in between. Germline values: CDR1 MNHEY, CDR2 SVGEGT. The CDR3 has 16 residues. CDR3 in amino acids: CASSPRDTGPNQPQHF. In nucleotides, the CDR3 is TGTGCCAGCAGTCCCCGGGACACAGGACCCAATCAGCCCCAGCATTTT.